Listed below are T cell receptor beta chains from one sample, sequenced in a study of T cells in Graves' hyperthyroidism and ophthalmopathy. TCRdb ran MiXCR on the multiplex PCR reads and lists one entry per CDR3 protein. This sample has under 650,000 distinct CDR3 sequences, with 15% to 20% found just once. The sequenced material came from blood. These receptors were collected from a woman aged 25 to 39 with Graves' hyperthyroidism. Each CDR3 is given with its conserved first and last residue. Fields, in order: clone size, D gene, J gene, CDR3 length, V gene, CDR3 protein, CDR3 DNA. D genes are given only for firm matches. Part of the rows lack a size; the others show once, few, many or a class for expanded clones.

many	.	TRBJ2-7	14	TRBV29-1	CSVEGGLSSYEQYF	TGCAGCGTTGAGGGGGGACTGTCGTCCTACGAGCAGTACTTC
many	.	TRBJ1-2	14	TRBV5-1	CASSLFPGNYGYTF	TGCGCCAGCAGCTTGTTCCCAGGGAACTATGGCTACACCTTC
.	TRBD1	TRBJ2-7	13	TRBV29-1	CSATGESSCEQYF	TGCAGCGCCACAGGGGAAAGCTCCTGCGAGCAGTACTTC
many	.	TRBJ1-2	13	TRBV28	CASSLSENYGYTF	TGTGCCAGCAGTTTAAGTGAAAACTATGGCTACACCTTC
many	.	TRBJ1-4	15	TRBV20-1	CSARDIVREQEKLFF	TGCAGTGCTAGAGATATCGTACGGGAACAAGAAAAACTGTTTTTT
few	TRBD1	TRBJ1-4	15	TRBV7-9	CASSEQGALFEKLFF	TGTGCCAGCAGCGAACAGGGGGCTTTATTTGAAAAACTGTTTTTT
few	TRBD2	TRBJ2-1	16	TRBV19	CASSINSGLANNEQFF	TGTGCCAGTAGTATTAACTCGGGACTAGCGAACAATGAGCAGTTCTTC
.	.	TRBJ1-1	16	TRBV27	CASTDSLRLRGTEAFF	TGTGCCAGCACCGACTCCTTAAGGTTAAGAGGCACTGAAGCTTTCTTT
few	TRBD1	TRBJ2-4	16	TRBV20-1	CSATIDREVAKNIQYF	TGCAGTGCTACTATTGACAGGGAAGTAGCCAAAAACATTCAGTACTTC
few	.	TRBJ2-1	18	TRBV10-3	CAISESIGPILSYNEQFF	TGTGCCATCAGTGAGTCGATAGGGCCTATTTTGTCCTACAATGAGCAGTTCTTC
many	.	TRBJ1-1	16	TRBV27	CASSSVTEWANTEAFF	TGTGCCAGCAGTAGTGTTACGGAGTGGGCGAACACTGAAGCTTTCTTT